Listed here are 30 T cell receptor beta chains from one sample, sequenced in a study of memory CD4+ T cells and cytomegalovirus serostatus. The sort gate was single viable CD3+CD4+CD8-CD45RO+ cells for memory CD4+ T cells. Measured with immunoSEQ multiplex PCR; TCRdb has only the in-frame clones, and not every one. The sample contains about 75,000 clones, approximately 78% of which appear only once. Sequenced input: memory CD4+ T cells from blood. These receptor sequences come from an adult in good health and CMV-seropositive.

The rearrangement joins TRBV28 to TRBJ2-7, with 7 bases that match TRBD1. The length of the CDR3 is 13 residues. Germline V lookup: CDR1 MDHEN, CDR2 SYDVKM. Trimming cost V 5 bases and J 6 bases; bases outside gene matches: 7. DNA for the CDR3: TGTGCCAGCAGTACACAGGGGATCCCCGAGCAGTACTTC. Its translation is CASSTQGIPEQYF.

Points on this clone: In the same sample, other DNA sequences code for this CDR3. In nucleotides, the CDR3 is TGTGCCATCACGGGGGCCCCAACCGGGGAGCTGTTTTTT. This codes for CAITGAPTGELFF. The chain joins TRBV10-3 to TRBJ2-2; D is possibly TRBD1 or TRBD2 (6 bases each). This CDR3 contains 13 residues. Germline CDR1 reads ENHRY; CDR2 reads SYGVKD. Trimming took off 7 bases at V and 5 bases at J, with 11 bases between the two ends.

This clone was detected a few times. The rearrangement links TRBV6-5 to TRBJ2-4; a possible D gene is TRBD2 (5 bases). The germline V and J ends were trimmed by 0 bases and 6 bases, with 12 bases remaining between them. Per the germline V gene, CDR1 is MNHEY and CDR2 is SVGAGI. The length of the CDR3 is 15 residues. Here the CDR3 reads CASSYSPTGGNIQYF. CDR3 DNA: TGTGCCAGCAGTTACTCCCCGACTGGAGGAAACATTCAGTACTTC.

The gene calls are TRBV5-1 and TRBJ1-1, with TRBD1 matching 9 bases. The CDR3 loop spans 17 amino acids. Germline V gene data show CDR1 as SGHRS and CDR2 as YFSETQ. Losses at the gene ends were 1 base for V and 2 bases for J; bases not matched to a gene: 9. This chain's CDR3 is CASSLLGQGMGNTEAFF. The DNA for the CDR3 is TGCGCCAGCAGCTTGCTGGGACAGGGTATGGGAAACACTGAAGCTTTCTTT.

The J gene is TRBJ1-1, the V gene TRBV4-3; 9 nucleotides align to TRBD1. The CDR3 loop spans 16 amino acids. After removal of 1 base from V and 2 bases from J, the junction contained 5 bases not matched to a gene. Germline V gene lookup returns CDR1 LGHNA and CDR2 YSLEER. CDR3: CASSQALQGANTEAFF. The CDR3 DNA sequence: TGCGCCAGCAGCCAAGCACTACAGGGGGCAAACACTGAAGCTTTCTTT.

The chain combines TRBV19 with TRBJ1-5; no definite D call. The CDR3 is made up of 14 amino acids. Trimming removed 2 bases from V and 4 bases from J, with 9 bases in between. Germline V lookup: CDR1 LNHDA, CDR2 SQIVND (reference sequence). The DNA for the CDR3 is TGTGCCAGTAGTATAATACAAAGTAATCAGCCCCAGCATTTT. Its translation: CASSIIQSNQPQHF.

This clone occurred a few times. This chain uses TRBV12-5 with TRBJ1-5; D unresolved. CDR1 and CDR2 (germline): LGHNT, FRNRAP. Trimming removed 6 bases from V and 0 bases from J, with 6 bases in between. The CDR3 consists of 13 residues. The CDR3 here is CASGASSNQPQHF. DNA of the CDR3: TGTGCTAGTGGGGCGTCTAGCAATCAGCCCCAGCATTTT.

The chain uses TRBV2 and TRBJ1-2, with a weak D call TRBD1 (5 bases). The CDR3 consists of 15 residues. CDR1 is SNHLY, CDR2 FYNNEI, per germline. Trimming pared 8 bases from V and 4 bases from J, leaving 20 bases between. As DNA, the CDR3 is TGTGCCAGCGGGACTAGTAGAGACAGCTCCTATGGCTACACCTTC. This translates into CASGTSRDSSYGYTF. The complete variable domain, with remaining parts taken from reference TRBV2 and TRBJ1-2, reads EPEVTQTPSHQVTQMGQEVILRCVPISNHLYFYWYRQILGQKVEFLVSFYNNEISEKSEIFDDQFSVERPDGSNFTLKIRSTKLEDSAMYFCASGTSRDSSYGYTFGSGTRLTVV.

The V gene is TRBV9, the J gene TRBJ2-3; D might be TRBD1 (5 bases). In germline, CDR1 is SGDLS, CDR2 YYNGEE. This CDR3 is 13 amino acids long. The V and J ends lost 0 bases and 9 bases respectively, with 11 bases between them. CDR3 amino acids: CASSVAAGRTQYF. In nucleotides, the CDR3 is TGTGCCAGCAGCGTAGCAGCAGGGCGCACGCAGTATTTT.

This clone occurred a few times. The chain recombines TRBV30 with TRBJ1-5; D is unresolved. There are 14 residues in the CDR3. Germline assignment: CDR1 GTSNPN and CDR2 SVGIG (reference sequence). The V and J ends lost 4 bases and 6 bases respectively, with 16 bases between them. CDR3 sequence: CAWTPRSVGQPQHF. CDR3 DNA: TGTGCCTGGACCCCGCGTTCCGTGGGTCAGCCCCAGCATTTT.

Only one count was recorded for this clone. For the CDR3, the DNA is TGTGCCAGCAGCCCGGAGGGCTCCTCTGGAAACACCATATATTTT. Its translation is CASSPEGSSGNTIYF. J is TRBJ1-3 and V is TRBV7-2, with D hard to call. This CDR3 contains 15 residues. V was pared by 5 bases and J by 0 bases, with 11 bases between. CDR1 and CDR2 (germline): SGHTA, FQGNSA.

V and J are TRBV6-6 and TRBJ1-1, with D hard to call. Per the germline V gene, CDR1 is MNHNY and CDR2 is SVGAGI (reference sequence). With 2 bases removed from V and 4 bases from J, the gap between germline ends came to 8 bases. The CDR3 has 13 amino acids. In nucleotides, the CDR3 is TGTGCCAGCAGTTACGATGGAGGCACTGAAGCTTTCTTT. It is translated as CASSYDGGTEAFF.

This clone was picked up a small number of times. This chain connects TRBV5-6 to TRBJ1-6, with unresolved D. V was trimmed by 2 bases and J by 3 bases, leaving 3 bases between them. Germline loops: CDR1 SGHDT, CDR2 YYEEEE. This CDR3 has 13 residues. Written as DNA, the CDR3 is TGTGCCAGCAGCTTAAACTATAATTCACCCCTCCACTTT. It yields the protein CASSLNYNSPLHF.

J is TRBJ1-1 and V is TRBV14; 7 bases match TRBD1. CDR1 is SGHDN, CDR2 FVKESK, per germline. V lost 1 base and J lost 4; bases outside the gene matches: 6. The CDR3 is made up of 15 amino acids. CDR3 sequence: CASSQVGRGVTEAFF. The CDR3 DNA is TGTGCCAGCAGCCAAGTGGGCAGGGGGGTCACTGAAGCTTTCTTT.

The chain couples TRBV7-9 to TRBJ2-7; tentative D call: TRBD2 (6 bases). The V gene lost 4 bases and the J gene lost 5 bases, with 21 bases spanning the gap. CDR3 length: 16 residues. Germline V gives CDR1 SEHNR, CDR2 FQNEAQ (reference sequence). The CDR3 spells CASSSRLVGLLNEQYF. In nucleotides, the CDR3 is TGTGCCAGCAGCTCAAGACTAGTGGGTCTGTTGAACGAGCAGTACTTC.

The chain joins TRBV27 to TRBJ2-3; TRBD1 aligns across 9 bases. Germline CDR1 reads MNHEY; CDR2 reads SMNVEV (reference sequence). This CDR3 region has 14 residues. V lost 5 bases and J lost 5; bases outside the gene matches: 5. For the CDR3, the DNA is TGTGCCAGCAGTCGGGGACAGGGTGGAGATACGCAGTATTTT. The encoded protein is CASSRGQGGDTQYF.

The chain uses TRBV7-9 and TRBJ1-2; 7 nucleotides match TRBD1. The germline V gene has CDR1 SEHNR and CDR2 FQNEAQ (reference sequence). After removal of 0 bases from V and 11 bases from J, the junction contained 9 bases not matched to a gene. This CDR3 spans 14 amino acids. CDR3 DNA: TGTGCCAGCAGCTTAGCCAACAGGGGAACTGAATACACCTTC. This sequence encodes CASSLANRGTEYTF.

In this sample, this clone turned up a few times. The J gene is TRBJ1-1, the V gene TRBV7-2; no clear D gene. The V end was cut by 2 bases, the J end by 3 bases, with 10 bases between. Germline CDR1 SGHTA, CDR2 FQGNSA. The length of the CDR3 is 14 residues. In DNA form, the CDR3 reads TGTGCCAGCAGCTTATTGGGGTTGGACACTGAAGCTTTCTTT. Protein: CASSLLGLDTEAFF.

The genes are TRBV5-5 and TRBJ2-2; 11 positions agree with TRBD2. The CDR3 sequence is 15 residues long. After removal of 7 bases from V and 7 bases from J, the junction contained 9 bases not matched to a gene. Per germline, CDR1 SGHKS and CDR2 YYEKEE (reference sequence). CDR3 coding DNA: TGTGCCAGCGATACTAGCGGGGGAGGTGTCGGGGAGCTGTTTTTT. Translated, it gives CASDTSGGGVGELFF.

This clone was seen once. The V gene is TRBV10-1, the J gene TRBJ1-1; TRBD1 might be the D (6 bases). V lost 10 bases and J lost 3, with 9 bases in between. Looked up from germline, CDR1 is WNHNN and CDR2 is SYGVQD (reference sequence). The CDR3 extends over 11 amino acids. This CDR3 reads CATAGDTEAFF. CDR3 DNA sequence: TGCGCCACAGCAGGGGACACTGAAGCTTTCTTT.

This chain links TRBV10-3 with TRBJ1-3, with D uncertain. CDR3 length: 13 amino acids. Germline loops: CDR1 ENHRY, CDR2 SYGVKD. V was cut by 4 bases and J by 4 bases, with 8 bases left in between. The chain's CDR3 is CAISVGYGNTIYF. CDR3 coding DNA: TGTGCCATCAGTGTCGGGTACGGAAACACCATATATTTT.

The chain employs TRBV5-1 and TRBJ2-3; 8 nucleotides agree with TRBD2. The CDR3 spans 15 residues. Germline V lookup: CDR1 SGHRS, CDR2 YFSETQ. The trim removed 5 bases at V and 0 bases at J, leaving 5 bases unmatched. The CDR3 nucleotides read TGCGCCAGCAGAACTAGCGGTGCTAGCACAGATACGCAGTATTTT. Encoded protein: CASRTSGASTDTQYF.

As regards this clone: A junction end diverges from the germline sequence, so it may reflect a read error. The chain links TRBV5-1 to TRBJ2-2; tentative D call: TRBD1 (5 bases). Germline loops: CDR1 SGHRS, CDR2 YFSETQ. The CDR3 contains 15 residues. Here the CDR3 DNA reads TGCGCCAGCAGAACGGACACTTCGAACGCCGGGGAGCTGTTTTTT. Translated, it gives CASRTDTSNAGELFF. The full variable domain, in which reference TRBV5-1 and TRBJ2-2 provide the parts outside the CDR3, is KAGVTQTPRYLIKTRGQQVTLSCSPISGHRSVSWYQQTPGQGLQFLFEYFSETQRNKGNFPGRFSGRQFSNSRSEMNVSTLELGDSALYLCASRTDTSNAGELFFGEGSRLTVL.

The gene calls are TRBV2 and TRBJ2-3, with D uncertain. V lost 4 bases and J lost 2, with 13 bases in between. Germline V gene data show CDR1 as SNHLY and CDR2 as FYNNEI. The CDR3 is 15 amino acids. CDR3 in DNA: TGTGCCAGCAGTGCCCAGAGAACGGTCACAGATACGCAGTATTTT. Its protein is CASSAQRTVTDTQYF.

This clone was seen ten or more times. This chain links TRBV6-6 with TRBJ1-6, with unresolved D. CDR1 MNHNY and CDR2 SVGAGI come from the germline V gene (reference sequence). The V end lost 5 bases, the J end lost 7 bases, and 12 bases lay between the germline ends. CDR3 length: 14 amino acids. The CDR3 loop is CASSLDTPNSPLHF. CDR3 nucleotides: TGTGCCAGCAGTCTCGACACCCCAAATTCACCCCTCCACTTT.

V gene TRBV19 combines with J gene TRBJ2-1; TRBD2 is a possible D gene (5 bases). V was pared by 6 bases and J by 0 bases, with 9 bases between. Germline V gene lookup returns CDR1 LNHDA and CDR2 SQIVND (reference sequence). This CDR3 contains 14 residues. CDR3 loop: CASRSGSSYNEQFF. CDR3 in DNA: TGTGCCAGTAGGAGCGGTAGCTCCTACAATGAGCAGTTCTTC.

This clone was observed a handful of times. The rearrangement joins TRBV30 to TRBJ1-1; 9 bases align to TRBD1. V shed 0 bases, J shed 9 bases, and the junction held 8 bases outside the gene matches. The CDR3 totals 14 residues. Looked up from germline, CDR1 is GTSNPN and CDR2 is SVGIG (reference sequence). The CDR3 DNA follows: TGTGCCTGGAGTGTGACAGGGGGTAATGGGAAAGCTTTCTTT. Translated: CAWSVTGGNGKAFF.

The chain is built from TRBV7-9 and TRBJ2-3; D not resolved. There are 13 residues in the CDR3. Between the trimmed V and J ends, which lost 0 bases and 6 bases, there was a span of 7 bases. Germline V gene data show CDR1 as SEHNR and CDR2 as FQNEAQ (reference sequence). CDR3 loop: CASSLAPMDTQYF. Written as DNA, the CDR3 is TGTGCCAGCAGCTTAGCCCCGATGGATACGCAGTATTTT.

CDR3 bases: TGTGCCAGTAATGAGGACAGGGGGATGGGGGAGCCCCAGCATTTT. It yields the protein CASNEDRGMGEPQHF. This chain connects TRBV19 to TRBJ1-5, with 10 bases matching TRBD1. J was trimmed by 8 bases and V by 7 bases; bases with no gene match: 11. The CDR3 is 15 amino acids. Germline CDR1 LNHDA, CDR2 SQIVND (reference sequence).

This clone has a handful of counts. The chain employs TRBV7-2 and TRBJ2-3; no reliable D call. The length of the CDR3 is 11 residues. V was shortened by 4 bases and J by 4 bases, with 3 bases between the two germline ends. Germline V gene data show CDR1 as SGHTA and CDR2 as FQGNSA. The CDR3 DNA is TGTGCCAGCAGCTCCTCAGATACGCAGTATTTT. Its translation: CASSSSDTQYF.